This is a list of T cell receptor beta chains from one sample in a study of blood T cells in healthy people across ages. MiXCR, run by TCRdb on the 5' RACE reads, gives a single entry per CDR3 protein. This sample has about 930,000 distinct CDR3 sequences, with under 35% found just once. These data were also reused for a study on T cells of mothers and their children.

Sequencing used blood. These TCRs come from a middle-aged woman in good health. CDR3s include the opening cysteine and the closing phenylalanine or tryptophan. A D gene is named only where the DNA matches it firmly. Only some rows state a clone size, as once, few, many or a class for expanded clones.

abundance: -; d_gene: TRBD2; j_gene: TRBJ2-1; v_gene: TRBV20-1; CDR3aa: CSATRGASSYNEQFF; CDR3nt: TGCAGTGCCACGCGGGGGGCGAGCTCCTACAATGAGCAGTTCTTC
abundance: few; d_gene: -; j_gene: TRBJ2-7; v_gene: TRBV28; CDR3aa: CASSLGLTNEQYF; CDR3nt: TGTGCCAGCAGTTTAGGACTAACGAACGAGCAGTACTTC
abundance: many; d_gene: -; j_gene: TRBJ2-5; v_gene: TRBV9; CDR3aa: CASSPGMGVDRRQETQYF; CDR3nt: TGTGCCAGCAGCCCGGGCATGGGGGTTGACAGACGCCAAGAGACCCAGTACTTC
abundance: -; d_gene: -; j_gene: TRBJ2-3; v_gene: TRBV7-2; CDR3aa: CASSPDFGTDTQYF; CDR3nt: TGTGCCAGCAGCCCTGACTTCGGGACAGATACGCAGTATTTT
abundance: -; d_gene: -; j_gene: TRBJ1-1; v_gene: TRBV20-1; CDR3aa: CSARVPPHTEAFF; CDR3nt: TGCAGTGCTAGAGTCCCCCCCCACACTGAAGCTTTCTTT
abundance: few; d_gene: -; j_gene: TRBJ1-2; v_gene: TRBV5-1; CDR3aa: CASSPGWGSEEGYTF; CDR3nt: TGCGCCAGCAGCCCCGGCTGGGGATCGGAGGAAGGCTACACCTTC
abundance: -; d_gene: -; j_gene: TRBJ1-6; v_gene: TRBV12-3/TRBV12-4; CDR3aa: CASSWGSNSPLHF; CDR3nt: TGTGCCAGCAGTTGGGGCAGTAATTCACCCCTCCACTTT
abundance: few; d_gene: TRBD2; j_gene: TRBJ2-1; v_gene: TRBV14; CDR3aa: CASSLYGLGDLEQFF; CDR3nt: TGTGCCAGCAGCCTCTACGGACTAGGAGACCTAGAGCAGTTCTTC
abundance: many; d_gene: TRBD2; j_gene: TRBJ2-1; v_gene: TRBV6-2/TRBV6-3; CDR3aa: CASTYGLAGSYNEQFF; CDR3nt: TGTGCCAGCACTTATGGCCTAGCGGGATCCTACAATGAGCAGTTCTTC
abundance: -; d_gene: -; j_gene: TRBJ1-2; v_gene: TRBV4-1; CDR3aa: CASSQQDISPWGYTF; CDR3nt: TGCGCCAGCAGCCAACAGGACATTTCCCCGTGGGGCTACACCTTC